This TCR beta chain appears in the sequencing data of a study of neurological immune-mediated disorders. Overall study results and limits: CDR3 amino acid sequences found in expanded clones were never shared across subjects, suggesting private repertoires in all groups. Healthy controls had more TCR clonal expansion than multiple sclerosis, which showed the least, whereas HTLV-1-associated myelopathy showed the most. There was no clinical or MRI feature that showed an association with the multiple sclerosis repertoire cluster.

With 10-nucleotide random UMIs, 5'RACE was used to make the cDNA. TCRdb used MiXCR to reprocess the 5' RACE reads, holding one entry per CDR3 protein. The data show tens of thousands of distinct CDR3 sequences, less than 5.5% seen once. V lost 3 bases and J 8 bases, leaving 9 bases between the germline ends. CDR1 is SGHRS and CDR2 is YFSETQ in the germline V gene. The CDR3 extends over 13 amino acids. This clonotype was observed at least ten times. Its antigen is currently unknown. The J gene is TRBJ1-6, the V gene TRBV5-1; D uncertain. Sequencing was done on a sample of PBMCs. The origin of this receptor is a man between 25 and 39 years old with multiple sclerosis. The CDR3 DNA follows: TGCGCCAGCAGCTACCACACGGATTCACCCCTCCACTTT. It yields the protein CASSYHTDSPLHF.